The rows below give T cell receptor beta chains drawn from one sample of a study of radiation and T cells in renal cell carcinoma. Measured with immunoSEQ multiplex PCR; TCRdb has only the in-frame clones, and not every one. The profile shows around 100,000 clones, 80% to 90% of them singletons. The sample was blood, taken from a patient whose treatment included radiotherapy and nephrectomy. The receptors stem from a man aged 60-69 years with renal cell carcinoma. The conserved cysteine and the conserved F or W are not part of the CDR3 here.

TRBV19,ASSKAGGSSSYEQY
TRBV27,ASRFSGSGNTIY
TRBV5-1,ASSLTGVDYGYT
TRBV6-6,AAGTGDLEQY
TRBV28,ASSLSGGPGNTIY
TRBV5-8,ASSLYWGSNQPQH
TRBV5-6,ASSLEAGNEQY
TRBV4-1,ASSGLAGGYNEQF
TRBV5-1,ASSAPRGTEAF
TRBV11-2,ASSLGQGVETQY
TRBV4-1,ASSQRGQVPNDNEQF
TRBV5-1,ASSRRGLARGSDEQF
TRBV28,ASTLPPSGAYEQY
TRBV7-6,ASSSSGSWSGELF
TRBV11-3,ASSSTGLVHNEQF
TRBV10-3,AISEGTGMATQY
TRBV2,ASSERTGEVDEQY